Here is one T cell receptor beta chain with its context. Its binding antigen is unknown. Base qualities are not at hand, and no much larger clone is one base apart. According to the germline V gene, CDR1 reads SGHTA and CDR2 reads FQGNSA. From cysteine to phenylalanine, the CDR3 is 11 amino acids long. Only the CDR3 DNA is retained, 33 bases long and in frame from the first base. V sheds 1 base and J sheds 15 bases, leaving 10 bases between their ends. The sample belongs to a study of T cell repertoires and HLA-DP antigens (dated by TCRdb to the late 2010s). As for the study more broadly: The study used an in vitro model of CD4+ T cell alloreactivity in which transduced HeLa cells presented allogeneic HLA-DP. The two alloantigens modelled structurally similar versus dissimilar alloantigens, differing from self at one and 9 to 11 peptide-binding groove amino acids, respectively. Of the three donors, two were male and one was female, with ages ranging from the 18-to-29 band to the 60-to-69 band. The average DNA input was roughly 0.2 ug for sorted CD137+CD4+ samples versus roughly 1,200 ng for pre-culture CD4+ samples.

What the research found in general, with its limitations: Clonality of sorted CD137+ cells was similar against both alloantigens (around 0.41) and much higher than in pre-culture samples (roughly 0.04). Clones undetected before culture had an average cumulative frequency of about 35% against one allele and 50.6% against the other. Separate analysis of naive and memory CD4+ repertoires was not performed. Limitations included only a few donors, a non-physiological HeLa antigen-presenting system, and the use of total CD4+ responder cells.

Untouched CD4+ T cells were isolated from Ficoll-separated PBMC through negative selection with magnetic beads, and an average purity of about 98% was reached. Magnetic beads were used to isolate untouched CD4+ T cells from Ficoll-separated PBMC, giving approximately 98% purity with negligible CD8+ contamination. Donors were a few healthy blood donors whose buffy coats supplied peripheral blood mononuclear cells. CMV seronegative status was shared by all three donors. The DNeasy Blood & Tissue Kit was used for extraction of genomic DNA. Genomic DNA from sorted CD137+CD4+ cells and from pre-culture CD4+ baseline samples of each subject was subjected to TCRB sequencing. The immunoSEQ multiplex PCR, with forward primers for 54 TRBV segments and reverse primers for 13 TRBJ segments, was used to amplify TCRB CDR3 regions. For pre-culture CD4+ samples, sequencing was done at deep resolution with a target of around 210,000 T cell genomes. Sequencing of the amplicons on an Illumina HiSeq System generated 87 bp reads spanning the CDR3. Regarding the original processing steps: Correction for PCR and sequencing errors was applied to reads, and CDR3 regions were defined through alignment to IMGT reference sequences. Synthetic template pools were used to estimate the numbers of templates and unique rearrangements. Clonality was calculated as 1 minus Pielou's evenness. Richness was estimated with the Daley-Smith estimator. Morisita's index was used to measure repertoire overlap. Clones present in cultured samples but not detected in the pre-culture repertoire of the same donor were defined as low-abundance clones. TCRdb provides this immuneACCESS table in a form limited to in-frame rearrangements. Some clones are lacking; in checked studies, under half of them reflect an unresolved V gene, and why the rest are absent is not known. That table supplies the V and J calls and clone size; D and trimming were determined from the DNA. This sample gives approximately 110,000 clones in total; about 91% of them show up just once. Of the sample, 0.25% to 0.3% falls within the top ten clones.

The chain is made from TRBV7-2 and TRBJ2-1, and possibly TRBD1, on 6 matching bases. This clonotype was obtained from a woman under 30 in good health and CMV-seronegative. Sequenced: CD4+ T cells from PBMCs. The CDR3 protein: CASSLGLGGFF. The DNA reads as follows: TGTGCCAGCAGCTTAGGGTTAGGGGGGTTCTTC.